The next 5 T cell receptor beta chains were all read from a single sample in a study of blood T cell repertoires in COVID-19. Profiled with immunoSEQ multiplex PCR; TCRdb holds only in-frame clones, not every one. The sample has nearly 350,000 clones; about 90% are singletons. The material sequenced was peripheral blood. The receptor set was obtained from a woman aged 18-29 years who had recovered from COVID-19.

V gene TRBV11-3 combines with J gene TRBJ2-2, with D tentatively TRBD1 (9 bases). The CDR3 runs 16 residues. The germline V gene has CDR1 SGHNT and CDR2 YENEEA. V lost 7 bases and J 3 bases, leaving 18 bases between the germline ends. The CDR3 sequence is CASTPGGDRDTGELFF. As DNA, the CDR3 is TGTGCCAGCACCCCCGGGGGGGACAGGGACACCGGGGAGCTGTTTTTT.

The rearrangement uses TRBV5-4 and TRBJ1-2, with TRBD1 matching over 9 bases. With V trimmed by 5 bases and J by 4 bases, 9 bases remained unmatched. Germline V gene lookup returns CDR1 SGHNT and CDR2 YYREEE (reference sequence). The CDR3 is made up of 15 amino acids. The chain's CDR3 is CASSQRDRESYGYTF. In DNA, the CDR3 is TGTGCCAGCAGTCAACGGGACAGGGAAAGCTATGGCTACACCTTC.

This clone was seen only a few times. V and J are TRBV6-5 and TRBJ2-3; maybe TRBD1 (5 bases). The CDR3 contains 13 residues. Germline loops: CDR1 MNHEY, CDR2 SVGAGI. Trimming shortened V by 7 bases and J by 2 bases, and 10 bases separated the two germline ends. The CDR3 bases are TGTGCCAGCAACAGGTTGCCCACAGATACGCAGTATTTT. Translated, it gives CASNRLPTDTQYF.

The chain couples TRBV12-5 to TRBJ1-5; 9 nucleotides agree with TRBD1. Trimming at V came to 6 bases and at J to 5 bases, leaving 8 bases not matched to a gene. There are 15 residues in the CDR3. The germline CDR1 and CDR2 sequences are LGHNT and FRNRAP. CDR3 sequence reads: CASGTGQGDHQPQHF. The CDR3 region has the DNA TGTGCTAGTGGGACGGGACAGGGAGATCATCAGCCCCAGCATTTT.

This chain links TRBV4-3 with TRBJ2-3; weak D call: TRBD2 (5 bases). CDR1 LGHNA and CDR2 YSLEER come from the germline V gene. CDR3 length: 15 amino acids. V dropped 0 bases and J dropped 4 bases, with 11 bases sitting between them. The CDR3 nucleotides read TGCGCCAGCAGCCAAGACGCACTAGGATCAGATACGCAGTATTTT. Translating gives CASSQDALGSDTQYF.